This entry is about one T cell receptor beta chain. The antigen is unknown. This CDR3 has 11 residues. V was trimmed by 4 bases and J by 15 bases, leaving 16 bases between them. Germline CDR1 and CDR2: GTSNPN and SVGIG (reference sequence). Clones were read by immunoSEQ multiplex PCR, and TCRdb kept only the in-frame ones, dropping some. The sample yields roughly 48,000 clones, about four fifths seen once. The data originate from a study of OX40 agonist ivuxolimab in advanced cancers. Study summary: Three patients had partial responses: one hepatocellular carcinoma, two cutaneous melanoma.

The study, taken as a whole, reports: Expanded clones belonging to CD8+ T cells outnumbered, on average, those of CD4+. Doses of 0.1 to 3.0 mg/kg were accompanied by clonal expansion of CD4+ and CD8+ blood T cells by week 6.

The sequences come from CD4+ or CD8+ T cells sorted from blood, collected in a trial of the OX40 agonist ivuxolimab. This clonotype was sampled from an adult with an advanced solid tumor such as melanoma, head and neck, liver or kidney cancer. V usage is TRBV30 and J usage is TRBJ2-1; D is possibly TRBD1 or TRBD2 (5 bases each). This CDR3 reads CAWNTRGTPFF. CDR3 nucleotide sequence: TGTGCCTGGAATACGCGAGGGACCCCGTTCTTC. Full variable domain (missing parts from reference TRBV30 and TRBJ2-1): SQTIHQWPATLVQPVGSPLSLECTVEGTSNPNLYWYRQAAGRGLQLLFYSVGIGQISSEVPQNLSASRPQDRQFILSSKKLLLSDSGFYLCAWNTRGTPFFGPGTRLTVL.